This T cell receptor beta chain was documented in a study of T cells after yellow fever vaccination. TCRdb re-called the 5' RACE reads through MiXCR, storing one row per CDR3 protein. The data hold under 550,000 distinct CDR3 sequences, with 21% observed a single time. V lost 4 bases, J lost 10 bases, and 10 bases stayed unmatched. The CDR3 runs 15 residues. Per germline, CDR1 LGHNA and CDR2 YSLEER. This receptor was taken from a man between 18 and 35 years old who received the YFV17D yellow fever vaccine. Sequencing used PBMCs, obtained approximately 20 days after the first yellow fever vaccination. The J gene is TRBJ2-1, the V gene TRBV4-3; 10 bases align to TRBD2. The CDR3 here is CASSPGSGLALEQFF. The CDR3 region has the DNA TGCGCCAGCAGCCCAGGGTCGGGACTAGCGTTGGAGCAGTTCTTC.